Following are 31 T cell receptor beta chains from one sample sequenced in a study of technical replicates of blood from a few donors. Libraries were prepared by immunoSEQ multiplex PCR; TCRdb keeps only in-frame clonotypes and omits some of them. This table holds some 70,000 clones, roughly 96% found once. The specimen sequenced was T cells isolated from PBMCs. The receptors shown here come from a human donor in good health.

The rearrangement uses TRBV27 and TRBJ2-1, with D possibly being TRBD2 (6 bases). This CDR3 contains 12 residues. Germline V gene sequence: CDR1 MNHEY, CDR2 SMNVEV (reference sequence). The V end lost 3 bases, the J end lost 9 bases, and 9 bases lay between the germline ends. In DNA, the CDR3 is TGTGCCAGCAGTTTTCCGGGAGTTGAGCAGTTCTTC. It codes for CASSFPGVEQFF.

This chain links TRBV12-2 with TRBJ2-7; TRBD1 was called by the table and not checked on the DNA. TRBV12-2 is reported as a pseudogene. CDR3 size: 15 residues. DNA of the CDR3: TGTGCAAGTCGTCCCTCGGCACAGAATACCTACGAGCAGTACTTC. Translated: CASRPSAQNTYEQYF.

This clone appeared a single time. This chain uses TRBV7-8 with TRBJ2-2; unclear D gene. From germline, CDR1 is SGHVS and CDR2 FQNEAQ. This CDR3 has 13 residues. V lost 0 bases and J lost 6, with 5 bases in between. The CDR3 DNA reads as TGTGCCAGCAGCTTAGCTAGATCCGGGGAGCTGTTTTTT. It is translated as CASSLARSGELFF.

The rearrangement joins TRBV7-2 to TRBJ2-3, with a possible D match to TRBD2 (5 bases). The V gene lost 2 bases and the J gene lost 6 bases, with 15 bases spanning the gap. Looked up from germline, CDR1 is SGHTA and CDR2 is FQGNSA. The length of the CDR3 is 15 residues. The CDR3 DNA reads TGTGCCAGCAGCTTACAAGCCAACCGGAGGGATACGCAGTATTTT. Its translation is CASSLQANRRDTQYF. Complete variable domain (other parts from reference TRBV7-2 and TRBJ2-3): GAGVSQSPSNKVTEKGKDVELRCDPISGHTALYWYRQSLGQGLEFLIYFQGNSAPDKSGLPSDRFSAERTGGSVSTLTIQRTQQEDSAVYLCASSLQANRRDTQYFGPGTRLTVL.

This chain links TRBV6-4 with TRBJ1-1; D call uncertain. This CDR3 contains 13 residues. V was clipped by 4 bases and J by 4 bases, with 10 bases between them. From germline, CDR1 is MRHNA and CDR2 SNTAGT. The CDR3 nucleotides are TGTGCCAGCAGTGTATTCGAGTCCACTGAAGCTTTCTTT. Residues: CASSVFESTEAFF.

The CDR3, as DNA: TGCGCCAGCAGCCAGCTAGCGGGAGGGCCCCACAATGAGCAGTTCTTC. Its translation is CASSQLAGGPHNEQFF. This chain uses TRBV4-1 with TRBJ2-1; 12 bases match TRBD2. CDR3 length: 16 residues. The V and J ends lost 3 bases and 5 bases, in that order; junction bases with no gene match: 5. The germline CDR1 and CDR2 sequences are MGHRA and YSYEKL.

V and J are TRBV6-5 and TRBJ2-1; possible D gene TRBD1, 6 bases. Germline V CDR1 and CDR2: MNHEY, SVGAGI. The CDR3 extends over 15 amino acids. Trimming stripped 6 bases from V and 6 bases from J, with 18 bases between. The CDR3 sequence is CASSFGQPWGNEQFF. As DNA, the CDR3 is TGTGCCAGCAGCTTCGGACAGCCTTGGGGCAATGAGCAGTTCTTC.

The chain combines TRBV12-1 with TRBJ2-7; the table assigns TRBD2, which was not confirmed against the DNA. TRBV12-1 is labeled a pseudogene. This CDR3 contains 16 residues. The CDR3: CASSFVGSSASYEQYF. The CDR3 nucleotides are TGTGCCAGCAGCTTTGTAGGGAGTAGCGCGAGCTACGAGCAGTACTTC.

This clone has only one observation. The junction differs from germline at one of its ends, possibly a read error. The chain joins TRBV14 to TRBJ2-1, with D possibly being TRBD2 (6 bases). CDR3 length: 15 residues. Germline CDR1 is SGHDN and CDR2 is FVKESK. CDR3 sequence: CATSEVRGWHNEQFF. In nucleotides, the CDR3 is TGTGCCACCAGCGAGGTTCGGGGGTGGCACAATGAGCAGTTCTTC.

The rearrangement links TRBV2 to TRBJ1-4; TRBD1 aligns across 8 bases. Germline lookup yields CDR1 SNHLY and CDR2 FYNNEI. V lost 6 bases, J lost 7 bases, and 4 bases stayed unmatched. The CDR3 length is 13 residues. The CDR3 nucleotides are TGTGCCAGCAGGGGACAGGCTGGTGAAAAACTGTTTTTT. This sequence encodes CASRGQAGEKLFF.

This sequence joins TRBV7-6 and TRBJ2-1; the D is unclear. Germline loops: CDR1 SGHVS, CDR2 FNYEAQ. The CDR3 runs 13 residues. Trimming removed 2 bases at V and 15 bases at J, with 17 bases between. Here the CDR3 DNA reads TGTGCCAGCAGCTTATCAATTGCGGCCCCCGCGTTCTTC. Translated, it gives CASSLSIAAPAFF.

CDR3 coding DNA: TGCGCCAGCAGCCCGGGACAGGGTTTACAGCCCCAGCATTTT. Encoded protein: CASSPGQGLQPQHF. The chain combines TRBV4-1 with TRBJ1-5; 9 nucleotides match TRBD1. The V and J ends lost 4 bases and 7 bases, in that order; junction bases with no gene match: 5. This CDR3 is built from 14 residues. Germline CDR1 reads MGHRA; CDR2 reads YSYEKL.

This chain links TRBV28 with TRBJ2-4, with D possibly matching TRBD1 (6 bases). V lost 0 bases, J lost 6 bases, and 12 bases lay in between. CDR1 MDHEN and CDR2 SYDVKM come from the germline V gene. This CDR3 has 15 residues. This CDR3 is CASSLWAGARNIQYF. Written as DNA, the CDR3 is TGTGCCAGCAGTTTATGGGCAGGGGCGAGAAACATTCAGTACTTC.

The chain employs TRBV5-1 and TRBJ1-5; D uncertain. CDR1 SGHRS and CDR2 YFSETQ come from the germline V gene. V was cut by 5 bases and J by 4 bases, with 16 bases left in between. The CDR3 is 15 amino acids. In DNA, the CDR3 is TGCGCCAGCAGACCTAGTGAAAGCAATAATCAGCCCCAGCATTTT. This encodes CASRPSESNNQPQHF.

The CDR3 DNA reads TGTGCCAGCAGTGATTTTAGTCTATACAATGAGCAGTTCTTC. This translates into CASSDFSLYNEQFF. The chain recombines TRBV2 with TRBJ2-1, with D unresolved. V was pared by 3 bases and J by 4 bases, with 10 bases between. CDR3 size: 14 residues. Germline V gene lookup returns CDR1 SNHLY and CDR2 FYNNEI.

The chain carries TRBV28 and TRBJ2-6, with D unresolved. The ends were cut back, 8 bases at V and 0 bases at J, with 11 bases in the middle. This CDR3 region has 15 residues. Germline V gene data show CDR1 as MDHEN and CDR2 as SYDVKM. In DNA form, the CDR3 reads TGTGCCAGCGGCAACAGCATCTCTGGGGCCAACGTCCTGACTTTC. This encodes CASGNSISGANVLTF. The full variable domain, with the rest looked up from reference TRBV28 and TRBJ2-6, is DVKVTQSSRYLVKRTGEKVFLECVQDMDHENMFWYRQDPGLGLRLIYFSYDVKMKEKGDIPEGYSVSREKKERFSLILESASTNQTSMYLCASGNSISGANVLTFGAGSRLTVL.

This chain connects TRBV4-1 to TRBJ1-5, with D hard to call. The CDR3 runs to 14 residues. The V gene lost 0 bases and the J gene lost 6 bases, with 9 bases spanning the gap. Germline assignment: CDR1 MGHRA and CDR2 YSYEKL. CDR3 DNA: TGCGCCAGCAGCCAAGATGCAGGTTTTCAGCCCCAGCATTTT. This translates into CASSQDAGFQPQHF.

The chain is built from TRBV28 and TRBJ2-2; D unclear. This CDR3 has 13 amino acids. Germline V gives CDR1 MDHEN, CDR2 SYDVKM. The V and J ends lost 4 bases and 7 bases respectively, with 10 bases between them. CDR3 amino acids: CASSSGSGGELFF. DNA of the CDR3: TGTGCCAGCAGTTCTGGCAGTGGCGGGGAGCTGTTTTTT.

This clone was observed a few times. CDR3 loop: CASSLVESGIQYF. The CDR3 nucleotides are TGTGCCAGCAGCTTAGTTGAATCGGGCATTCAGTACTTC. The chain recombines TRBV7-9 with TRBJ2-4; D not certain. CDR3 length: 13 residues. Trimming left V 1 base short and J 9 bases short, with 10 bases between. Germline CDR1 is SEHNR and CDR2 is FQNEAQ (reference sequence).

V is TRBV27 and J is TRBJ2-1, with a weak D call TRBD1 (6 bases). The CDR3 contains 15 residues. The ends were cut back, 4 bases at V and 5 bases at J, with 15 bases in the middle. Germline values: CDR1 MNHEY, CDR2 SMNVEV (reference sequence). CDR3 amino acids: CASSSYRDPNNEQFF. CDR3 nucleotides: TGTGCCAGCAGTTCCTACAGGGACCCTAACAATGAGCAGTTCTTC.

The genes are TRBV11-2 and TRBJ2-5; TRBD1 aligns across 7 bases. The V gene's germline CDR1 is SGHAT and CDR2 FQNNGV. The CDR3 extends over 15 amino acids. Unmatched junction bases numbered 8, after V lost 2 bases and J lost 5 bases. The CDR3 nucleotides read TGTGCCAGCAGCTTAACCAGGGGGTTTTTTGAGACCCAGTACTTC. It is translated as CASSLTRGFFETQYF.

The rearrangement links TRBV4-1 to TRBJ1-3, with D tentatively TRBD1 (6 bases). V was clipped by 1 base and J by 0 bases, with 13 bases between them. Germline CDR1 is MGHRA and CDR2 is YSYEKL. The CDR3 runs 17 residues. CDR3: CASSQVYTGTSGNTIYF. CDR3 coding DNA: TGCGCCAGCAGCCAAGTTTATACAGGGACCTCTGGAAACACCATATATTTT.

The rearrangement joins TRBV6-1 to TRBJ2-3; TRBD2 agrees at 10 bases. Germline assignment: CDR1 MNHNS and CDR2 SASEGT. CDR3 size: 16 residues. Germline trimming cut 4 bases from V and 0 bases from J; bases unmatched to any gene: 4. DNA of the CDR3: TGTGCCAGCAGTGGCCGGACTAGCGGCAGCACAGATACGCAGTATTTT. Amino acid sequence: CASSGRTSGSTDTQYF.

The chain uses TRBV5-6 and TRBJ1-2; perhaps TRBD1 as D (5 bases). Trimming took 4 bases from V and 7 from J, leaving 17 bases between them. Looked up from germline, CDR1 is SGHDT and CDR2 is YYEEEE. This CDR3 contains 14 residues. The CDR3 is CASSATVRLGGYTF. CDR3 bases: TGTGCCAGCAGCGCGACAGTCCGACTGGGTGGCTACACCTTC.

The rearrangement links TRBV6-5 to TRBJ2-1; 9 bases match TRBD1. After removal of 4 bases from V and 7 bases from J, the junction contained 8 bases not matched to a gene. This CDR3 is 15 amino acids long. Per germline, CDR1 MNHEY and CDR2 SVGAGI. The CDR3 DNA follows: TGTGCCAGCAGTTCAGGACAGGGGAGGATAAATGAGCAGTTCTTC. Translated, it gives CASSSGQGRINEQFF.

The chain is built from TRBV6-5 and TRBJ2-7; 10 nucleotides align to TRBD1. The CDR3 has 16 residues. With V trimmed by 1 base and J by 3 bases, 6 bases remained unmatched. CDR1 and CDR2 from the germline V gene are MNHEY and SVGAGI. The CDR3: CASSYFGTGEIYEQYF. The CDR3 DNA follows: TGTGCCAGCAGTTACTTCGGGACAGGGGAAATCTACGAGCAGTACTTC.

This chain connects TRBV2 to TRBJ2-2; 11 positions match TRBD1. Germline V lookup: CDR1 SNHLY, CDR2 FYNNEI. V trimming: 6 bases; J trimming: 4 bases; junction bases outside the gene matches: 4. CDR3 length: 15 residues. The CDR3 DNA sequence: TGTGCCAGCAGCGGACAGGGGGCTTTCACCGGGGAGCTGTTTTTT. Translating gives CASSGQGAFTGELFF.

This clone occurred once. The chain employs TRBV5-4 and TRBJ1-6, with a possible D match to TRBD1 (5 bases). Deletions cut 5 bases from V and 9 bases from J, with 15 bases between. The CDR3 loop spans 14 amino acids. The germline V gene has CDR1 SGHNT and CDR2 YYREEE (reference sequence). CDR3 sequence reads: CASSRDFGGSPLHF. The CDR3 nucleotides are TGTGCCAGCAGTCGGGACTTCGGCGGTTCACCCCTCCACTTT.

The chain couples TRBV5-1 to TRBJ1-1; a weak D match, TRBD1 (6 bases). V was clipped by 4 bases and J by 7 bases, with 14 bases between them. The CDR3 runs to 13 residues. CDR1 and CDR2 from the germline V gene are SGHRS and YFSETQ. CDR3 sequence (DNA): TGCGCCAGCAGCCCCGGGGGGCAGGGTGAAGCTTTCTTT. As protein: CASSPGGQGEAFF.

The CDR3 nucleotides read TGTGCCAGCAGCTTACTAGCGGGAGGGGACACCGGGGAGCTGTTTTTT. This sequence encodes CASSLLAGGDTGELFF. The chain links TRBV7-6 to TRBJ2-2; 12 bases line up with TRBD2. Germline V gene lookup returns CDR1 SGHVS and CDR2 FNYEAQ. This CDR3 has 16 amino acids. V lost 2 bases and J lost 3; bases outside the gene matches: 1.

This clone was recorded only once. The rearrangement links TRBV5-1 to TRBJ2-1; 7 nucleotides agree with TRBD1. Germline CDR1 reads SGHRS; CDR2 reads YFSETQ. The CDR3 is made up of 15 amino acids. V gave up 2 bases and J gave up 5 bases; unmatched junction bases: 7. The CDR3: CASSFLTGTDNEQFF. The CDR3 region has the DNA TGCGCCAGCAGCTTTTTGACAGGGACGGACAATGAGCAGTTCTTC.